What follows are 8 T cell receptor beta chains derived from one specimen sequenced in a study of cytomegalovirus exposure and HLA in healthy donors (dated by TCRdb to the late 2010s). To prepare the library, the immunoSEQ multiplex PCR assay was applied. A mixture of 60 forward primers for TCR Vbeta segments and 13 reverse primers for TCR Jbeta segments was used in the multiplex PCR. TCRdb mirrors the immuneACCESS table, restricted to in-frame sequences. Some clones are absent from its copies; in checked studies, under half trace to an unresolved V gene, and the reason for the others is unknown. This sample holds under 150,000 clones; around 84% were observed only once. Of the sample, roughly 2.7% is held by the ten largest clones. Input material: PBMCs. These receptors all stem from a boy aged 2 to 10 in good health and CMV-seronegative.

The chain carries TRBV6-1 and TRBJ2-2; maybe TRBD2 (6 bases). In germline, CDR1 is MNHNS, CDR2 SASEGT. V gave up 0 bases and J gave up 0 bases, with 11 bases separating them. The CDR3 covers 17 residues. DNA of the CDR3: TGTGCCAGCAGTGAAGCGCGGGGACCCACGAACACCGGGGAGCTGTTTTTT. This gives the protein CASSEARGPTNTGELFF.

This chain joins TRBV7-3 and TRBJ2-6, with a tentative D call TRBD2 (7 bases). V was cut by 1 base and J by 12 bases, with 13 bases left in between. CDR3 length: 14 residues. From germline, CDR1 is SGHTA and CDR2 FQGTGA. The CDR3 DNA reads TGTGCCAGCAGCTTAAGTGGGGGGGCGGGCGTCCTGACTTTC. Translating gives CASSLSGGAGVLTF.

For the CDR3, the DNA is TGTGCCAGCTCACCACCCTCGGGTACTGGCACCTATAATTCACCCCTCCACTTT. Its protein is CASSPPSGTGTYNSPLHF. V is TRBV18 and J is TRBJ1-6; D is unclear. In germline, CDR1 is KGHSH, CDR2 LQKENI. The CDR3 is made up of 18 amino acids. V was clipped by 0 bases and J by 2 bases, with 14 bases between them.

The CDR3 nucleotides read TGCGCCAGCAGCCCCCACCCCCAGGTTAAAGGCGAGCAGTACTTC. Translating gives CASSPHPQVKGEQYF. The gene calls are TRBV5-1 and TRBJ2-7, with D uncertain. The CDR3 is made up of 15 amino acids. Germline V gives CDR1 SGHRS, CDR2 YFSETQ. V was pared by 4 bases and J by 6 bases, with 20 bases between.

The CDR3 loop reads CASSADRGGDGYTF. CDR3 bases: TGTGCCAGCAGTGCCGACAGGGGGGGAGATGGCTACACCTTC. The chain is built from TRBV6-1 and TRBJ1-2, with TRBD1 identical over 9 bases. The CDR3 loop spans 14 amino acids. In germline, CDR1 is MNHNS, CDR2 SASEGT. V gave up 4 bases and J gave up 6 bases; unmatched junction bases: 6.

This clone was picked up a small number of times. The CDR3 coding sequence is TGTGCCAGCAGCTGGTCCAGGGGCCCTCAGCCCCAGCATTTT. This encodes CASSWSRGPQPQHF. This rearrangement joins TRBV6-1 to TRBJ1-5; D may be TRBD1 (6 bases). The CDR3 has 14 amino acids. V lost 6 bases and J 6 bases, leaving 15 bases between the germline ends. Germline values: CDR1 MNHNS, CDR2 SASEGT.

The V gene is TRBV19, the J gene TRBJ2-1; D is possibly TRBD2 (5 bases). The CDR3 is 16 amino acids. The germline CDR1 and CDR2 sequences are LNHDA and SQIVND (reference sequence). The V end lost 8 bases, the J end lost 6 bases, and 23 bases lay between the germline ends. As DNA, the CDR3 is TGTGCCAGTTCCCCGATAAGGCTAGCTTTGGTCAATGAGCAGTTCTTC. It yields the protein CASSPIRLALVNEQFF. Drawing the rest from reference TRBV19 and TRBJ2-1, the complete variable domain is DGGITQSPKYLFRKEGQNVTLSCEQNLNHDAMYWYRQDPGQGLRLIYYSQIVNDFQKGDIAEGYSVSREKKESFPLTVTSAQKNPTAFYLCASSPIRLALVNEQFFGPGTRLTVL.

J is TRBJ1-1 and V is TRBV7-2, with a weak D call TRBD1 (5 bases). The CDR3 is 14 residues long. V lost 5 bases, J lost 4 bases, and 14 bases lay in between. Germline values: CDR1 SGHTA, CDR2 FQGNSA. CDR3 DNA sequence: TGTGCCAGCAGCCCCCGACAGCAACTCACTGAAGCTTTCTTT. Residues: CASSPRQQLTEAFF.